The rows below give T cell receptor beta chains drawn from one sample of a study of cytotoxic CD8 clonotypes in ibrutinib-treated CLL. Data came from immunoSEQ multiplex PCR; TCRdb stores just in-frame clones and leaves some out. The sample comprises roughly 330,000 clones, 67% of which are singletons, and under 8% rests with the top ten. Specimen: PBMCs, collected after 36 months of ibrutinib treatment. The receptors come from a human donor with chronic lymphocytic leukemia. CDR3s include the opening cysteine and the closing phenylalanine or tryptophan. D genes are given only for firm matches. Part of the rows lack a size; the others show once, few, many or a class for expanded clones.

TGTGCCAGCAGCTTAGGTGGGCGGGAGGGCTCCTACGAGCAGTACTTC	CASSLGGREGSYEQYF	TRBV11-2	TRBD2	.	TRBJ2-7
TGTGCCAGCAGTGAATATATACTATCCACCGGGGAGCTGTTTTTT	CASSEYILSTGELFF	TRBV25-1	.	.	TRBJ2-2
TGTGCCAGCAAGGGCATTCCGAACACCGGGGAGCTGTTTTTT	CASKGIPNTGELFF	TRBV2	.	.	TRBJ2-2
TGTGCCAGCAGCTTGGCGACAGGGACATATAGCATTCAGTACTTC	CASSLATGTYSIQYF	TRBV5-4	TRBD1	.	TRBJ2-4
TGTGCCAGCAGCTTAATAGGGAAGGGGCCCCGGAACTATGGCTACACCTTC	CASSLIGKGPRNYGYTF	TRBV11-2	.	few	TRBJ1-2
TGTGCCAGCAGCCCTCCGGGGACTAGAAAAGAGACCCAGTACTTC	CASSPPGTRKETQYF	TRBV7-2	TRBD2	.	TRBJ2-5
TGTGCCAGTAACCAGGATGCCGATCAGCCCCAGCATTTT	CASNQDADQPQHF	TRBV19	.	few	TRBJ1-5
TGTGCCAGCAGGGGGGGGGAGCTGTTTTTT	CASRGGELFF	TRBV2	.	.	TRBJ2-2
TGTGCCAGCAGCCCGGGACAGGGGGCGTCCGGCTACACCTTC	CASSPGQGASGYTF	TRBV9	TRBD1	few	TRBJ1-2
TGCGCCAGCAGCCCCTTAGGGGCAGGGGTAGGCGAGCAGTACTTC	CASSPLGAGVGEQYF	TRBV4-3	.	once	TRBJ2-7
TGTGCCAGCAGCCCGATAGCGTATGGGGACACAGATACGCAGTATTTT	CASSPIAYGDTDTQYF	TRBV9	.	.	TRBJ2-3
TGTGCCAGTAGCTTTCTGGGGGACAGGGCGAATCAGCCCCAGCATTTT	CASSFLGDRANQPQHF	TRBV19	TRBD1	.	TRBJ1-5
TGCGCCAGCAGCTTTACAGACAGGGCCGCGTCTGGGGCCAACGTCCTGACTTTC	CASSFTDRAASGANVLTF	TRBV5-1	TRBD1	.	TRBJ2-6
TGTGCCAGCAGTTTATGGGGGGACCATCAGCCCCAGCATTTT	CASSLWGDHQPQHF	TRBV27	.	.	TRBJ1-5